This TCR beta chain was obtained from a study of blood T cells in healthy people across ages. About the research overall: About one barcoded beta molecule was captured per two T cells (by template switching). General study points: As naive T cell percentage varied, TCR beta diversity correlated strongly with it. Greater diversity and more naive CD4+ cells were seen in long-lived donors than in aged donors.

Germline V gene data show CDR1 as SGDLS and CDR2 as YYNGEE. The CDR3 length is 16 residues. Trimming left V 0 bases short and J 7 bases short, with 17 bases between. The sample, about 9.7 milliliters of peripheral blood, was drawn from each donor. On this clonotype itself: As yet, its antigen is unknown.

Sample-barcoded 5' priming and a J-beta primer mix drove a second PCR of roughly 7 to 11 cycles. TCRdb analysed the 5' RACE reads with MiXCR anew, one entry per CDR3 protein. Among roughly 830,000 distinct CDR3 sequences listed, less than 80% were seen once. The rearrangement joins TRBV9 to TRBJ2-1, with TRBD2 as a possible D gene (6 bases). Sequencing was performed on blood. The clonotype comes from a man aged 25 to 40 in good health. The CDR3 nucleotides read TGTGCCAGCAGCGTAGGCCCCATTGGCGGGGATAATGAGCAGTTCTTC. Translated: CASSVGPIGGDNEQFF.